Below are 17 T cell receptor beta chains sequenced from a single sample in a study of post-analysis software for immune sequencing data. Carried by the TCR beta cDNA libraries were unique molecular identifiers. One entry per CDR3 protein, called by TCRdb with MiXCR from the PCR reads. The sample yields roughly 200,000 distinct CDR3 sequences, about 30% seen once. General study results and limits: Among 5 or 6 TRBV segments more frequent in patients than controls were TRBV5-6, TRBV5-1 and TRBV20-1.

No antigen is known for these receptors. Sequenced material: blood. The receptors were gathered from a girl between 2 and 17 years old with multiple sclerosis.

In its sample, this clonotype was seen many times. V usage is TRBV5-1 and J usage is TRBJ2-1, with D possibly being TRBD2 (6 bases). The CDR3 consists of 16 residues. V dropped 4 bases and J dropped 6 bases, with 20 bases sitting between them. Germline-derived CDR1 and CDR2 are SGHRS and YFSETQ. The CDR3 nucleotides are TGCGCCAGCAGCCCGGGGTTGTCGGGGAGGAGCAATGAGCAGTTCTTC. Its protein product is CASSPGLSGRSNEQFF.

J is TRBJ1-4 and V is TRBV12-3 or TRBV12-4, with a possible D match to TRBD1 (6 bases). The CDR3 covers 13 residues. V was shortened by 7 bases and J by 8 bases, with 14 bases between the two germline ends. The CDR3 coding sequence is TGTGCCAGCAAGTGGGGGCTGGAAGAAAAACTGTTTTTT. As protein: CASKWGLEEKLFF.

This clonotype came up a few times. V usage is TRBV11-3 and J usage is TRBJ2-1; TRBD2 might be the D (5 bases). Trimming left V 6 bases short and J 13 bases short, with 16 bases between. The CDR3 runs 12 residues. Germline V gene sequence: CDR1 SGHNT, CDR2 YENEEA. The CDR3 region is CASSLGGKVQFF. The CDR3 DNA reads TGTGCCAGCAGTCTAGGAGGAAAGGTACAGTTCTTC. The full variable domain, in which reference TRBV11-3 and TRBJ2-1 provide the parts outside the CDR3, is EAGVVQSPRYKIIEKKQPVAFWCNPISGHNTLYWYLQNLGQGPELLIRYENEEAVDDSQLPKDRFSAERLKGVDSTLKIQPAELGDSAVYLCASSLGGKVQFFGPGTRLTVL.

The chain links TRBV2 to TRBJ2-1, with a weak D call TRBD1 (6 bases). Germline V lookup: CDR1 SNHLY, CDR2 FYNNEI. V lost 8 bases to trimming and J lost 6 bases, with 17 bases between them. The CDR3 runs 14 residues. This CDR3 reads CASYRGSRINEQFF. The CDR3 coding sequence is TGTGCCAGCTATAGGGGGAGTCGAATCAATGAGCAGTTCTTC.

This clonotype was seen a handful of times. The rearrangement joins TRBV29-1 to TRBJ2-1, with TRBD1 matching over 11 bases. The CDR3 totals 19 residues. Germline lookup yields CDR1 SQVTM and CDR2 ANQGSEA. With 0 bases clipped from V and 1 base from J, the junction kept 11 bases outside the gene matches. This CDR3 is CSVEENRDRGFRSYNEQFF. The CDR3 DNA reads TGCAGCGTTGAAGAAAACCGGGACAGGGGGTTTAGGTCCTACAATGAGCAGTTCTTC.

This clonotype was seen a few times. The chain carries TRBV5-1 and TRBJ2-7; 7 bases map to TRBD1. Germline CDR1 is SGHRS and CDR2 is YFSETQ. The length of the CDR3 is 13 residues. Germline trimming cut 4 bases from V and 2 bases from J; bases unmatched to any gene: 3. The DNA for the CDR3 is TGCGCCAGCAGCGACAGGGTACCCTACGAGCAGTACTTC. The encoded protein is CASSDRVPYEQYF.

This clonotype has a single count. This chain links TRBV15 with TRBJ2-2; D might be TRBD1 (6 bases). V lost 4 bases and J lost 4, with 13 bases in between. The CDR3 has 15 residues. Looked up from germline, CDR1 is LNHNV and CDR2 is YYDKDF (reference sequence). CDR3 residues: CATSIQGQSTGELFF. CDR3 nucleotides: TGTGCCACCAGCATACAAGGACAGAGCACCGGGGAGCTGTTTTTT. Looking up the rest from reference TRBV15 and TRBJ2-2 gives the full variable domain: DAMVIQNPRYQVTQFGKPVTLSCSQTLNHNVMYWYQQKSSQAPKLLFHYYDKDFNNEADTPDNFQSRRPNTSFCFLDIRSPGLGDTAMYLCATSIQGQSTGELFFGEGSRLTVL.

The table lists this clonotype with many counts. The CDR3 DNA reads TGTGCCAGCAGTTTGGCGGTGCCCCCCTACGAGCAGTACTTC. Translating gives CASSLAVPPYEQYF. The rearrangement joins TRBV12-3 or TRBV12-4 to TRBJ2-7; D call uncertain. Between the trimmed V and J ends, which lost 3 bases and 2 bases, there was a span of 11 bases. This CDR3 has 14 residues.

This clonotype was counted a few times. CDR3 region: CASSLRGRIKVRAAQHF. The CDR3 DNA reads as TGTGCCAGCAGTTTGAGAGGGAGAATTAAGGTGCGTGCCGCCCAGCATTTT. This rearrangement joins TRBV28 to TRBJ1-5; unclear D gene. The CDR3 sequence is 17 residues long. V was cut by 3 bases and J by 11 bases, with 26 bases left in between. The germline V gene has CDR1 MDHEN and CDR2 SYDVKM.

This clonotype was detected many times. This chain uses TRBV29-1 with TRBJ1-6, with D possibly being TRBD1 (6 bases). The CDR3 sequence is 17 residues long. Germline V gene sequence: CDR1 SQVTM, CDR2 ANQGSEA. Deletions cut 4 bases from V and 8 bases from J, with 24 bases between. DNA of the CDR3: TGCAGCGTTGTCGGGGTAGGGGCAGGGGTTAGGGATTCACCCCTCCACTTT. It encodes CSVVGVGAGVRDSPLHF.

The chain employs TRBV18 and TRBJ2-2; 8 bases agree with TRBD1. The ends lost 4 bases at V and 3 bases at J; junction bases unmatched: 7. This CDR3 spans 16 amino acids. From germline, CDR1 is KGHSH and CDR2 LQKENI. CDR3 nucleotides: TGTGCCAGCTCACGACGGGGACAGGCGGACACCGGGGAGCTGTTTTTT. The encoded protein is CASSRRGQADTGELFF. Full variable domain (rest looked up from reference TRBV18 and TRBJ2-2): NAGVMQNPRHLVRRRGQEARLRCSPMKGHSHVYWYRQLPEEGLKFMVYLQKENIIDESGMPKERFSAEFPKEGPSILRIQQVVRGDSAAYFCASSRRGQADTGELFFGEGSRLTVL.

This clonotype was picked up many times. The CDR3 protein is CSATWTSGSYEQYF. Here the CDR3 DNA reads TGCAGTGCTACCTGGACTAGCGGGAGTTACGAGCAGTACTTC. The V gene is TRBV20-1, the J gene TRBJ2-7; 13 bases fit TRBD2. With V trimmed by 4 bases and J by 4 bases, 4 bases remained unmatched. The CDR3 is 14 amino acids. Germline loops: CDR1 DFQATT, CDR2 SNEGSKA (reference sequence).

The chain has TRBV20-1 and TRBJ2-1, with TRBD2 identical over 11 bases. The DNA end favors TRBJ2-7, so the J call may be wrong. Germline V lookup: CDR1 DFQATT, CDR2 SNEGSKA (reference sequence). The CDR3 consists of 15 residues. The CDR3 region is CSATGTSGNYNEQYF. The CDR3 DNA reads TGCAGTGCTACAGGGACTAGCGGAAACTACAATGAGCAGTACTTC.

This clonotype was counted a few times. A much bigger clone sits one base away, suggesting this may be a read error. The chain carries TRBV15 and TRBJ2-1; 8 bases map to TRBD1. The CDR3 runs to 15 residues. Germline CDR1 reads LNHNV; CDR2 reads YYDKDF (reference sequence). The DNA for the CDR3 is TGTGCCACCGGCAGAAGGGGGACAGGCGACAATGAGCAGTTCTTC. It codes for CATGRRGTGDNEQFF.

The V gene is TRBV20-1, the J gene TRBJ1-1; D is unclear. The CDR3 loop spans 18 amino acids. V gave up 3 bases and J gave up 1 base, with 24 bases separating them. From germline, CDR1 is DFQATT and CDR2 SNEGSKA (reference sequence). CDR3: CSASSPPGMGIGNTEAFF. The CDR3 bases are TGCAGTGCTAGTAGCCCTCCAGGAATGGGGATCGGGAACACTGAAGCTTTCTTT.

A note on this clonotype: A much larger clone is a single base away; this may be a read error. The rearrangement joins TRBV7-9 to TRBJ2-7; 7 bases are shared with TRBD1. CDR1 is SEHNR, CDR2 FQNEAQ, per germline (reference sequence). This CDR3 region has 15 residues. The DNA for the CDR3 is TGTGCCGGCAGCTCGTACAGGGGAGTGAGGTACGAGCAGTACTTC. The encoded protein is CAGSSYRGVRYEQYF.

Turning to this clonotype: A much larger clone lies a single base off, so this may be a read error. The CDR3: CASSRYNERFF. The DNA for the CDR3 is TGTGCCAGCAGCCGGTACAATGAGCGGTTCTTC. The chain has TRBV12-3 or TRBV12-4 and TRBJ2-1, with no clear D. CDR3 length equals 11 residues.